The 28 T cell receptor beta chains reported below all come from one sample, sequenced in a study of control samples from healthy donors and cancer patients. Clones were sequenced by immunoSEQ multiplex PCR, and TCRdb holds only the in-frame ones, with some missing. Of roughly 130,000 clones listed, over 85% were seen once; the top ten hold 3.6%. The source material was blood. These receptors were collected from a man aged 25 to 40 in good health.

The CDR3 DNA reads as TGCGCCAGCAGCTTGGAGCGGGACAGAATTTTGAACACTGAAGCTTTCTTT. It encodes CASSLERDRILNTEAFF. The rearrangement links TRBV5-1 to TRBJ1-1; 7 nucleotides match TRBD1. Germline CDR1 is SGHRS and CDR2 is YFSETQ. The CDR3 has 17 residues. Trimming took 0 bases from V and 0 from J; bases not matched to a gene: 8.

The V and J genes are TRBV7-2 and TRBJ1-5; D not certain. Trimming left V 1 base short and J 6 bases short, with 10 bases between. Germline V gives CDR1 SGHTA, CDR2 FQGNSA. CDR3 length: 14 amino acids. CDR3 sequence (DNA): TGTGCCAGCAGCTTAGGACGGGGAAGTCAGCCCCAGCATTTT. The encoded protein is CASSLGRGSQPQHF.

The chain is built from TRBV13 and TRBJ1-1, with a possible D match to TRBD1 (6 bases). The V end was cut by 5 bases, the J end by 0 bases, with 13 bases between. Germline loops: CDR1 PRHDT, CDR2 FYEKMQ (reference sequence). The CDR3 has 15 residues. The DNA of the CDR3 is TGTGCCAGCAGCCCAGCCGGACAGCTGAACACTGAAGCTTTCTTT. Its translation: CASSPAGQLNTEAFF.

The gene calls are TRBV6-5 and TRBJ1-1; D unresolved. This CDR3 is 10 amino acids long. Trimming took off 4 bases at V and 4 bases at J, with 1 base between the two ends. In germline, CDR1 is MNHEY, CDR2 SVGAGI. CDR3 sequence: CASSSTEAFF. CDR3 DNA sequence: TGTGCCAGCAGTTCCACTGAAGCTTTCTTT.

The chain uses TRBV3-1 (or the pseudogene TRBV3-2) and TRBJ2-5; 12 nucleotides align to TRBD2. The CDR3 sequence is 18 residues long. Losses at the gene ends were 0 bases for V and 6 bases for J; bases not matched to a gene: 11. Germline CDR1 LGHDT, CDR2 YNNKEL (reference sequence). Here the CDR3 DNA reads TGTGCCAGCAGCCAAGAACTAGCGGGGGGCCAGGGCATGAAGACCCAGTACTTC. Translating it yields CASSQELAGGQGMKTQYF.

The chain combines TRBV5-1 with TRBJ2-7, with D perhaps being TRBD1 or TRBD2 (5 bases each). Trimming took off 7 bases at V and 4 bases at J, with 15 bases between the two ends. The germline V gene has CDR1 SGHRS and CDR2 YFSETQ. The length of the CDR3 is 13 residues. CDR3 bases: TGCGCCAGCGCTAGGGACGGTAGTTACGAGCAGTACTTC. This encodes CASARDGSYEQYF.

The chain combines TRBV29-1 with TRBJ2-1; tentative D call: TRBD1 (6 bases). There are 14 residues in the CDR3. Trimming stripped 3 bases from V and 6 bases from J, with 15 bases between. Germline V CDR1 and CDR2: SQVTM, ANQGSEA. CDR3 nucleotide sequence: TGCAGCGTTGATCGGCAGGAAGGGGGCAATGAGCAGTTCTTC. It codes for CSVDRQEGGNEQFF.

V gene TRBV19 combines with J gene TRBJ1-5, with TRBD1 matching 7 bases. The CDR3 is 14 residues long. The V gene's germline CDR1 is LNHDA and CDR2 SQIVND (reference sequence). V gave up 6 bases and J gave up 3 bases; unmatched junction bases: 5. The CDR3 DNA follows: TGTGCCAGTAGCACAGGGACAGCCAATCAGCCCCAGCATTTT. Translation: CASSTGTANQPQHF.

This clone was seen a single time. This sequence joins TRBV6-6 and TRBJ1-6; 7 bases are shared with TRBD1. V lost 6 bases, J lost 9 bases, and 5 bases stayed unmatched. This CDR3 spans 13 amino acids. Germline V gives CDR1 MNHNY, CDR2 SVGAGI (reference sequence). The CDR3 spells CASRDRAVSPLHF. The DNA of the CDR3 is TGTGCCAGCAGAGACAGGGCAGTTTCACCCCTCCACTTT.

The chain has TRBV27 and TRBJ2-2; TRBD2 matches 9 bases. Germline V gene sequence: CDR1 MNHEY, CDR2 SMNVEV (reference sequence). This CDR3 has 14 amino acids. V was clipped by 9 bases and J by 1 base; unmatched bases: 3. In DNA, the CDR3 is TGTGCCAGTCGACTAGCGGTGAACACCGGGGAGCTGTTTTTT. Its translation is CASRLAVNTGELFF.

This chain links TRBV19 with TRBJ2-6; the D is unclear. The CDR3 consists of 15 residues. V lost 4 bases and J lost 0, with 7 bases in between. Germline V gene data show CDR1 as LNHDA and CDR2 as SQIVND (reference sequence). Here the CDR3 reads CASSRILSGANVLTF. The CDR3, as DNA: TGTGCCAGTAGTAGAATCCTCTCTGGGGCCAACGTCCTGACTTTC.

The chain employs TRBV19 and TRBJ1-2; D call uncertain. Germline CDR1 and CDR2: LNHDA and SQIVND (reference sequence). Trimming cost V 7 bases and J 5 bases, with 14 bases left between them. The CDR3 length is 13 residues. CDR3 coding DNA: TGTGCCAGTAACCTCCCAGAAGGTTATGGCTACACCTTC. Protein product: CASNLPEGYGYTF.

V usage is TRBV3-1 (or the pseudogene TRBV3-2) and J usage is TRBJ1-5, with a possible D match to TRBD1 (5 bases). CDR1 is LGHDT and CDR2 is YNNKEL in the germline V gene (reference sequence). The CDR3 consists of 14 residues. Trimming stripped 2 bases from V and 0 bases from J, with 5 bases between. DNA for the CDR3: TGTGCCAGCAGCCAAAGGGGTAGCAATCAGCCCCAGCATTTT. Residues: CASSQRGSNQPQHF.

This CDR3 reads CAISRLGLAGPQHF. The CDR3 DNA is TGTGCCATCAGCCGGCTCGGGCTCGCAGGGCCCCAGCATTTT. The chain employs TRBV10-3 and TRBJ1-5; D unclear. Trimming left V 6 bases short and J 9 bases short, with 18 bases between. From germline, CDR1 is ENHRY and CDR2 SYGVKD. The CDR3 has 14 amino acids.

V is TRBV7-2 and J is TRBJ2-1, with D possibly being TRBD2 (6 bases). Germline CDR1 is SGHTA and CDR2 is FQGNSA. This CDR3 is built from 13 residues. The V end was cut by 2 bases, the J end by 6 bases, with 8 bases between. The CDR3 reads CASSLWDSNEQFF. The DNA for the CDR3 is TGTGCCAGCAGCTTATGGGACTCCAATGAGCAGTTCTTC.

V is TRBV13 and J is TRBJ1-1; D possibly corresponds to TRBD1 (5 bases). This CDR3 is 14 amino acids long. CDR1 and CDR2 (germline): PRHDT, FYEKMQ (reference sequence). V lost 5 bases and J 3 bases, leaving 13 bases between the germline ends. CDR3: CASSPRDSHTEAFF. The CDR3 DNA reads as TGTGCCAGCAGCCCCCGGGACTCACACACTGAAGCTTTCTTT.

The genes are TRBV6-6 and TRBJ2-5, with D perhaps matching TRBD1 (6 bases). V was clipped by 5 bases and J by 1 base, with 14 bases between them. The CDR3 covers 15 residues. Germline V gene sequence: CDR1 MNHNY, CDR2 SVGAGI (reference sequence). The CDR3 region has the DNA TGTGCCAGCAGTACCGCCCGGACAGCCCAAGAGACCCAGTACTTC. Its translation: CASSTARTAQETQYF.

This clone showed up just once. The rearrangement uses TRBV4-1 and TRBJ1-3; D is ambiguous. V was cut by 5 bases and J by 7 bases, with 12 bases left in between. The CDR3 contains 13 residues. Germline V gene data show CDR1 as MGHRA and CDR2 as YSYEKL. The CDR3 DNA follows: TGCGCCAGCAGCTATCCGGGCGATAACACCATATATTTT. The encoded protein is CASSYPGDNTIYF.

The chain has TRBV15 and TRBJ2-7; the D gene is possibly TRBD2 (7 bases). Germline loops: CDR1 LNHNV, CDR2 YYDKDF (reference sequence). This CDR3 contains 15 residues. Trimming took off 1 base at V and 5 bases at J, with 15 bases between the two ends. Here the CDR3 DNA reads TGTGCCACCAGCAGAGTAAGGGGGGGGTCTCACGAGCAGTACTTC. It specifies CATSRVRGGSHEQYF.

This chain uses TRBV19 with TRBJ1-4, with 8 bases fitting TRBD1. Germline assignment: CDR1 LNHDA and CDR2 SQIVND (reference sequence). Trimming took 6 bases from V and 5 from J; bases not matched to a gene: 8. The CDR3 consists of 15 residues. The CDR3 region has the DNA TGTGCCAGTAGAGGTCAGGGGGCGGCAAATGAAAAACTGTTTTTT. Its protein is CASRGQGAANEKLFF.

J is TRBJ1-1 and V is TRBV18, with 8 bases matching TRBD1. The CDR3 runs 13 residues. The V gene end was trimmed by 3 bases and the J gene end by 5 bases; junction bases not matched to a gene: 2. In germline, CDR1 is KGHSH, CDR2 LQKENI. For the CDR3, the DNA is TGTGCCAGCTCACCCTACAGGGGGACTGAAGCTTTCTTT. Amino acids: CASSPYRGTEAFF.

This chain joins TRBV30 and TRBJ2-7; the D call may be TRBD1 or TRBD2 (5 bases each). Trimming pared 0 bases from V and 4 bases from J, leaving 13 bases between. CDR1 is GTSNPN, CDR2 SVGIG, per germline (reference sequence). The CDR3 is made up of 14 amino acids. The CDR3 here is CAWSVSGGTYEQYF. CDR3 coding DNA: TGTGCCTGGAGTGTTTCTGGGGGAACATACGAGCAGTACTTC.

V gene TRBV7-9 combines with J gene TRBJ1-5; TRBD1 might be the D (6 bases). The CDR3 spans 14 residues. In germline, CDR1 is SEHNR, CDR2 FQNEAQ (reference sequence). Between the trimmed V and J ends, which lost 3 bases and 4 bases, there was a span of 10 bases. In DNA form, the CDR3 reads TGTGCCAGCAGCTTTCCAGGGGTAAATCAGCCCCAGCATTTT. It yields the protein CASSFPGVNQPQHF.

This chain uses TRBV19 with TRBJ1-1, with 8 nucleotides matching TRBD1. The CDR3 contains 14 residues. With 4 bases clipped from V and 5 bases from J, the junction kept 6 bases outside the gene matches. From germline, CDR1 is LNHDA and CDR2 SQIVND (reference sequence). Written as DNA, the CDR3 is TGTGCCAGTAGTACAGGGGGCGCATTGACTGAAGCTTTCTTT. It translates to CASSTGGALTEAFF.

In this sample, this clone turned up a few times. The chain combines TRBV11-2 with TRBJ1-2, with 12 bases aligning to TRBD1. The CDR3 runs 18 residues. Trimming at V came to 4 bases and at J to 0 bases, leaving 9 bases not matched to a gene. Germline assignment: CDR1 SGHAT and CDR2 FQNNGV. The CDR3 sequence: CASSSLRDRGHPNYGYTF. CDR3 coding DNA: TGTGCCAGCAGCTCACTTAGGGACAGGGGGCATCCTAACTATGGCTACACCTTC.

The chain is built from TRBV5-6 and TRBJ2-5, with a weak D call TRBD2 (5 bases). The germline V gene encodes CDR1 SGHDT and CDR2 YYEEEE. The CDR3 length is 14 residues. The V and J ends lost 0 bases and 5 bases respectively, with 11 bases between them. DNA for the CDR3: TGTGCCAGCAGCTTGGGCGGGTTTCTGGAGACCCAGTACTTC. It translates to CASSLGGFLETQYF. The variable domain in full, completed from reference TRBV5-6 and TRBJ2-5, reads DAGVTQSPTHLIKTRGQQVTLRCSPKSGHDTVSWYQQALGQGPQFIFQYYEEEERQRGNFPDRFSGHQFPNYSSELNVNALLLGDSALYLCASSLGGFLETQYFGPGTRLLVL.

V gene TRBV4-3 combines with J gene TRBJ1-4; D possibly corresponds to TRBD1 (6 bases). V lost 0 bases to trimming and J lost 0 bases, with 17 bases between them. Germline CDR1 reads LGHNA; CDR2 reads YSLEER. This CDR3 has 19 amino acids. For the CDR3, the DNA is TGCGCCAGCAGCCAAGATTTCGGGCAGGGGCTTGCAACTAATGAAAAACTGTTTTTT. This sequence encodes CASSQDFGQGLATNEKLFF.

The genes are TRBV27 and TRBJ2-7, with unresolved D. The CDR3 is made up of 14 amino acids. The germline V gene encodes CDR1 MNHEY and CDR2 SMNVEV (reference sequence). Trimming took 0 bases from V and 0 from J, leaving 6 bases between them. In nucleotides, the CDR3 is TGTGCCAGCAGTTTATCTAGGAGCTCCTACGAGCAGTACTTC. It is translated as CASSLSRSSYEQYF.